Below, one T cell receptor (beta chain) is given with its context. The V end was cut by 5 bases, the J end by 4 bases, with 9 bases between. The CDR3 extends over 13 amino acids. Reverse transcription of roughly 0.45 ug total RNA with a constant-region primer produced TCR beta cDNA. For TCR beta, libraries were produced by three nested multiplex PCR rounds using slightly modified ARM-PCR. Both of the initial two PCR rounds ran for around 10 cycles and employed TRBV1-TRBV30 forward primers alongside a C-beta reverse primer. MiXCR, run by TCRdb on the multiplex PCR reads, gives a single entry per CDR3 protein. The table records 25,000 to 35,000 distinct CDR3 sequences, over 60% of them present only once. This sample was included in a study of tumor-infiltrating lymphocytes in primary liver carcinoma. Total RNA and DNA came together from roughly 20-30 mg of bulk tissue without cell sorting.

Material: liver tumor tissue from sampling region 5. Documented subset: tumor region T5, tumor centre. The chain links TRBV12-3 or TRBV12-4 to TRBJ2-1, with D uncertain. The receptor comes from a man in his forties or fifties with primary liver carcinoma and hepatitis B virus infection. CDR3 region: CASSLLEYNEQFF. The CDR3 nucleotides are TGTGCCAGCAGTCTCCTGGAATACAATGAGCAGTTCTTC.